This T cell receptor beta chain emerged from a study of radiotherapy plus CTLA-4 blockade in lung cancer. Chemo-refractory metastatic non-small-cell lung cancer patients received focal radiation with ipilimumab CTLA-4 blockade. The data were produced by immunoSEQ multiplex PCR, yet TCRdb's version contains in-frame clones alone and is incomplete. The table lists roughly 53,000 clones, approximately 80% of them singletons, with 2.5% to 4% in the top ten. Study-level results: How blood T cell clones changed early, along with interferon-beta, reportedly forecast response best. Among blood TCR repertoires after radiotherapy plus ipilimumab, tumor-derived clones expanded.

About this clone: As yet, its antigen is unknown.

The sample was peripheral blood, taken from a patient treated with radiotherapy plus ipilimumab. The TCR originated in a human donor with non-small cell lung cancer who had a partial response to radiotherapy plus ipilimumab.

The CDR3 DNA sequence: TGTGCCAGCAGTTTGGAGAGATCGGAAAAACTGTTTTTT. Translated, it gives CASSLERSEKLFF. This chain links TRBV28 with TRBJ1-4, with no clear D. Trimming pared 3 bases from V and 8 bases from J, leaving 10 bases between. The CDR3 is 13 residues long. Germline V gene lookup returns CDR1 MDHEN and CDR2 SYDVKM.